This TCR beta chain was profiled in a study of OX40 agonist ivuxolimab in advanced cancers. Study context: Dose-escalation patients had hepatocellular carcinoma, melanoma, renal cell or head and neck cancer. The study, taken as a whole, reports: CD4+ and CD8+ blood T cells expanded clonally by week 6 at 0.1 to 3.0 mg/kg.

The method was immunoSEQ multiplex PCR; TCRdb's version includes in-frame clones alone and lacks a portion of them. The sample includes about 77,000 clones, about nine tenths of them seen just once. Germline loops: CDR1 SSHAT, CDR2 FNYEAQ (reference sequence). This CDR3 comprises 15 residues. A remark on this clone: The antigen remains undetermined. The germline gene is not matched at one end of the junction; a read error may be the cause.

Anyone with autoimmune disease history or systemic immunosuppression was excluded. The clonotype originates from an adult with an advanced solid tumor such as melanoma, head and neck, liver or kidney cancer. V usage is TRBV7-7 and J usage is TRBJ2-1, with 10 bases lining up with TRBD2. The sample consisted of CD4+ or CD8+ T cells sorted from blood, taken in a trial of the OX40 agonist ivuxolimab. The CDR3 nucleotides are TGTGCTAGCAGCCAGAGCGGGAGGGCCATGGATGAGCAGTTCTTC. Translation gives CASSQSGRAMDEQFF.